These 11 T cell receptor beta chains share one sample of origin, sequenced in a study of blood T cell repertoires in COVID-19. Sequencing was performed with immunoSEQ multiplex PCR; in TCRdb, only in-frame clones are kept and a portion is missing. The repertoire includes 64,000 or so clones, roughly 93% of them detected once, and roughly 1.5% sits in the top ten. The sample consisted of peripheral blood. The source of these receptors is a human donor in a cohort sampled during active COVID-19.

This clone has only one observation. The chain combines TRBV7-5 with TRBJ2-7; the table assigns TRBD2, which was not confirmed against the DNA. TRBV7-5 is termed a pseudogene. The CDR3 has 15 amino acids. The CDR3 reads CVRSLAERLAYEQYF. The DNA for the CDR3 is TGTGTCAGAAGCTTAGCGGAGAGACTAGCTTACGAGCAGTACTTC.

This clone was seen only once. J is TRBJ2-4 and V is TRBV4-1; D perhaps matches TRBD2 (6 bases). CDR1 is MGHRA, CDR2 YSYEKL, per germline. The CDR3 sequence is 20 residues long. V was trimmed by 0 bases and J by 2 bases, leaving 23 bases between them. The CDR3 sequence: CASSQESFRRGVRSKNIQYF. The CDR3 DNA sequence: TGCGCCAGCAGCCAAGAGTCGTTCCGGAGGGGCGTGAGGTCCAAAAACATTCAGTACTTC.

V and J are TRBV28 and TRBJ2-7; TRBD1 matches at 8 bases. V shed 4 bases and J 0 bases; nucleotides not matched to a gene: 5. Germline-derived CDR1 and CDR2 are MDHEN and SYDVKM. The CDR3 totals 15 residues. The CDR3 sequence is CASSSTGESSYEQYF. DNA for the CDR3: TGTGCCAGCAGTTCGACAGGGGAAAGCTCCTACGAGCAGTACTTC. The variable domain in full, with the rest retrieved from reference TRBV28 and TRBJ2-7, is DVKVTQSSRYLVKRTGEKVFLECVQDMDHENMFWYRQDPGLGLRLIYFSYDVKMKEKGDIPEGYSVSREKKERFSLILESASTNQTSMYLCASSSTGESSYEQYFGPGTRLTVT.

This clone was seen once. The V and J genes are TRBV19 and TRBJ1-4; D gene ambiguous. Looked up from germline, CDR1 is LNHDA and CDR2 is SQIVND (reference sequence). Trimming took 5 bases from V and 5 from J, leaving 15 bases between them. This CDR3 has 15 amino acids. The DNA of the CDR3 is TGTGCCAGTAGTGCCAGACGCGGAAACAATGAAAAACTGTTTTTT. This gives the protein CASSARRGNNEKLFF.

This CDR3 is CASRGTGGDEQFF. The CDR3 DNA reads TGTGCCAGCAGGGGGACAGGGGGCGATGAGCAGTTCTTC. The rearrangement uses TRBV2 and TRBJ2-1; 12 bases match TRBD1. The ends lost 6 bases at V and 8 bases at J; junction bases unmatched: 2. CDR1 and CDR2 (germline): SNHLY, FYNNEI. There are 13 residues in the CDR3.

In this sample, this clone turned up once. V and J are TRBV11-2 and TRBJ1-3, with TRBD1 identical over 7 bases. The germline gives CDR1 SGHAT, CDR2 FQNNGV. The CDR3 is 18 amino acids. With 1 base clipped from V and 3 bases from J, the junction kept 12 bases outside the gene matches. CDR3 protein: CASSLGEGRGGGGNTIYF. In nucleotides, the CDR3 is TGTGCCAGCAGCTTAGGAGAAGGTAGAGGGGGCGGTGGAAACACCATATATTTT.

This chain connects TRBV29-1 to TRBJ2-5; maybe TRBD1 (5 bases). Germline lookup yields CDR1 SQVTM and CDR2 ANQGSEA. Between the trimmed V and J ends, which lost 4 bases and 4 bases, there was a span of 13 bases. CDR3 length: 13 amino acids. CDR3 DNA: TGCAGCGTTGGGCCTTCTGGGGCAGAGACCCAGTACTTC. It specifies CSVGPSGAETQYF.

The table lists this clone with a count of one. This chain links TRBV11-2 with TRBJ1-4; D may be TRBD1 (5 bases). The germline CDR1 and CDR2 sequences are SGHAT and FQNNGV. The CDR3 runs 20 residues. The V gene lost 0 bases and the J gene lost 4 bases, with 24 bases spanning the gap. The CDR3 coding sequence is TGTGCCAGCAGCTTAGATCGGGTCAGGGTGAACTCGCGCATTAATGAAAAACTGTTTTTT. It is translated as CASSLDRVRVNSRINEKLFF.

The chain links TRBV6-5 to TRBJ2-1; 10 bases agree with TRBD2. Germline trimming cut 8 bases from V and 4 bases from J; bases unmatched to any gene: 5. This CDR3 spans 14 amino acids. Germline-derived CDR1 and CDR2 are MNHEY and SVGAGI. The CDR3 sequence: CASEGLANYNEQFF. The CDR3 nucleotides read TGTGCCAGCGAGGGACTAGCGAATTACAATGAGCAGTTCTTC.

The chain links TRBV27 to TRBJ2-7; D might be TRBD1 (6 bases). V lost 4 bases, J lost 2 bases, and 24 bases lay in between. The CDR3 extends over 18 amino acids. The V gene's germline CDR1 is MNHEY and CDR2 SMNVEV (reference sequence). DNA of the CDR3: TGTGCCAGCAGTTACTGGGCCCGCCGGGACACTAACACCTACGAGCAGTACTTC. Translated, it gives CASSYWARRDTNTYEQYF.

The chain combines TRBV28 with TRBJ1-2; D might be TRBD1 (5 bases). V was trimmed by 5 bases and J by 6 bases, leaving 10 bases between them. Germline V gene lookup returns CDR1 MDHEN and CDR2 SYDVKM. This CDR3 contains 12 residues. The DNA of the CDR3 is TGTGCCAGCAGTCCCCGGGGGGATGGCTACACCTTC. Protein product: CASSPRGDGYTF.